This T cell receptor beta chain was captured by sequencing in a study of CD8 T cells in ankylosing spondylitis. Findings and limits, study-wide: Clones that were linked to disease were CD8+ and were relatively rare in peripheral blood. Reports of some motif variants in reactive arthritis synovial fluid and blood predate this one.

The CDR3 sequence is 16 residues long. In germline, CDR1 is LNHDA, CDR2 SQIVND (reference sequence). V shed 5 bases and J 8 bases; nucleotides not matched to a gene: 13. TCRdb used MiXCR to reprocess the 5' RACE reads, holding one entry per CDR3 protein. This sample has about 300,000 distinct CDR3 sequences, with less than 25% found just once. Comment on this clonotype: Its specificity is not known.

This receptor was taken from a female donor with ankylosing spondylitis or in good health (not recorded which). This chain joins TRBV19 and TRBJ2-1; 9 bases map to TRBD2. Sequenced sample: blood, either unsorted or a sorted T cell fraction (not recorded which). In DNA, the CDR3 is TGTGCCAGTAGTCCCGTTGCCGGGACTAGCAGCGATGAGCAGTTCTTC. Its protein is CASSPVAGTSSDEQFF.